This T cell receptor beta chain came from a study of shared clonotypes between healthy human individuals. V dropped 6 bases and J dropped 0; count of bases not matched to a gene: 9. The germline V gene encodes CDR1 SGHVS and CDR2 FNYEAQ. The length of the CDR3 is 16 residues. Sequencing was performed with immunoSEQ multiplex PCR; in TCRdb, only in-frame clones are kept and a portion is missing. The sample has 2 million to 2.5 million clones, approximately 96% seen once. V and J are TRBV7-6 and TRBJ2-3; 7 nucleotides agree with TRBD2. Sequencing was performed on naive CD4+ T cells sorted from blood. As to subset: CD45RA+ positively selected. The receptor comes from a young man in good health. The CDR3 loop is CASRQILRGSTDTQYF. Here the CDR3 DNA reads TGTGCCAGCAGGCAAATTTTGCGGGGGAGCACAGATACGCAGTATTTT.